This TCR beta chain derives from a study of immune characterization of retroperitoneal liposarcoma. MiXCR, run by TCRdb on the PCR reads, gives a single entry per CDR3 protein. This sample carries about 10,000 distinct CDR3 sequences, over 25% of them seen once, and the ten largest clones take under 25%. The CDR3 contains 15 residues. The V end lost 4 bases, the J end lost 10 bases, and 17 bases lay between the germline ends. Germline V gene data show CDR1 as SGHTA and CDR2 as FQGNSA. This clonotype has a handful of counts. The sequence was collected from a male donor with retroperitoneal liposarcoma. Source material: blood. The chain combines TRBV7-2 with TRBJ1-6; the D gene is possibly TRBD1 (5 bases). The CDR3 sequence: CASSSAGKGRSPLHF. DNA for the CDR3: TGTGCCAGCAGCTCCGCAGGGAAGGGGCGGTCACCCCTCCACTTT.